This TCR beta chain comes out of a study of shared clonotypes between healthy human individuals. Each unsorted PBMC replicate got 300 ng genomic DNA, roughly 29,000 genomes. TCRdb's table, derived via immunoSEQ multiplex PCR, lists solely in-frame clones and lacks some. The sample carries fewer than 550,000 clones, over 75% recorded once. V lost 0 bases to trimming and J lost 5 bases, with 9 bases between them. The CDR3 is made up of 13 amino acids. The germline gives CDR1 SGHRS, CDR2 YFSETQ. Adult donors, all healthy and HIV-negative, had no recent acute infections or vaccinations. This chain uses TRBV5-1 with TRBJ2-7; D perhaps matches TRBD1 (5 bases). The receptor comes from a middle-aged woman in good health. Some clones in this sample may be carry-over from other donors' samples. Specimen: PBMCs. The CDR3 coding sequence is TGCGCCAGCAGCTTGGTACAGGTCGACGAGCAGTACTTC. As protein: CASSLVQVDEQYF.